This TCR beta chain stems from a study of beta chain features in type 1 diabetes. Study conclusions and caveats: The cDNA sequencing approach could over-represent high-TCR-expressing cells.

The study reverse transcribed the entire isolated RNA, so it sequenced expressed TCRB transcripts. Here immunoSEQ multiplex PCR was the method, and the copy in TCRdb shows in-frame clones only, minus some. The sample yields 140,000 to 150,000 clones, roughly 50% seen once. V lost 6 bases to trimming and J lost 4 bases, with 18 bases between them. The CDR3 spans 15 residues. CDR1 MDHEN and CDR2 SYDVKM come from the germline V gene. About this clone itself: Its antigen is not known.

The chain has TRBV28 and TRBJ1-2; D might be TRBD1 (5 bases). The sequence derives from a young man in good health. Sequenced material: Tregs from blood. CDR3 DNA sequence: TGTGCCAGCAGGAGAGGGGAGGTACTCGGCTATGGCTACACCTTC. This sequence encodes CASRRGEVLGYGYTF.